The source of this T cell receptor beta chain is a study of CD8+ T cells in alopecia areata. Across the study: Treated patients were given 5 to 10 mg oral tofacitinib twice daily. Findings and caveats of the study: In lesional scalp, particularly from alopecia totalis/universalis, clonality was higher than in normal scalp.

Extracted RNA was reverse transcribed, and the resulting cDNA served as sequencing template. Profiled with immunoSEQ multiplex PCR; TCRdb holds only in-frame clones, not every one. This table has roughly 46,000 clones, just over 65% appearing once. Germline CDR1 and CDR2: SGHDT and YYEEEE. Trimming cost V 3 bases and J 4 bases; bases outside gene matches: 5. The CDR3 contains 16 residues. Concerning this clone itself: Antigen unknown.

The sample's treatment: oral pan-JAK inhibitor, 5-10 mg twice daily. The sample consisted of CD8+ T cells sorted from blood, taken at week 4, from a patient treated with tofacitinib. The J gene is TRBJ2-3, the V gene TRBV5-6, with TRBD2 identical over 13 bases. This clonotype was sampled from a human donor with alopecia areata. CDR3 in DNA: TGTGCCAGCAGCTCGGGACTAGCGGGGAGCGCAGATACGCAGTATTTT. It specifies CASSSGLAGSADTQYF. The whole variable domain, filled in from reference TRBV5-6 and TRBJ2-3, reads DAGVTQSPTHLIKTRGQQVTLRCSPKSGHDTVSWYQQALGQGPQFIFQYYEEEERQRGNFPDRFSGHQFPNYSSELNVNALLLGDSALYLCASSSGLAGSADTQYFGPGTRLTVL.